This T cell receptor beta chain was recorded in a study of cytomegalovirus exposure and HLA in healthy donors. Overall study results and limits: The study dropped some indistinguishable V segments, TRBV6-2 and TRBV6-3 among them.

Trimming cost V 5 bases and J 3 bases, with 11 bases left between them. The V gene's germline CDR1 is SGHVS and CDR2 FNYEAQ. CDR3 length equals 13 residues. Remarks on this clone: Its antigen is as yet unknown.

Primers: 60 Vbeta forward and 13 Jbeta reverse. The table came from immunoSEQ multiplex PCR; TCRdb's copy has only in-frame clones and leaves some out. The sample records 170,000 or so clones, roughly 78% being singletons. This chain connects TRBV7-6 to TRBJ2-7; a possible D gene is TRBD1 (5 bases). The material sequenced was PBMCs. This receptor was obtained from a woman aged 40 to 50 in good health and CMV-seronegative. The CDR3 here is CASSLLQGYEQYF. CDR3 DNA: TGTGCCAGCAGCCTACTTCAGGGCTACGAGCAGTACTTC. Full variable domain (missing parts from reference TRBV7-6 and TRBJ2-7): GAGVSQSPRYKVTKRGQDVALRCDPISGHVSLYWYRQALGQGPEFLTYFNYEAQQDKSGLPNDRFSAERPEGSISTLTIQRTEQRDSAMYRCASSLLQGYEQYFGPGTRLTVT.